This TCR beta chain was sequenced for a study of T-cell memory formation after mild COVID-19. Study-level points and caveats: The finding that pre-infection memory included some responding clones suggested that cross-reactive memory joined.

As regards this clonotype: Its antigen is unknown.

This CDR3 spans 13 amino acids. V lost 5 bases to trimming and J lost 0 bases, with 8 bases between them. From 5'RACE with constant-segment primers came TCR alpha and TCR beta cDNA libraries that carried sample barcodes and UMIs. Using its own MiXCR run on the 5' RACE reads, TCRdb lists one record per CDR3 protein. The table lists fewer than 95,000 distinct CDR3 sequences, over 13% of them singletons, with approximately 40% in the top ten. Sequencing was performed on PBMCs or a T cell subset sorted from them (not recorded which). The source of this sequence is a man in his late teens or twenties who had mild COVID-19 (a few samples of this study predate the infection). Cell type and time point are not known. The chain employs TRBV12-3 or TRBV12-4 and TRBJ2-7; D is ambiguous. In nucleotides, the CDR3 is TGTGCCAGCAGTGCTTCGAACTCCTACGAGCAGTACTTC. This encodes CASSASNSYEQYF.